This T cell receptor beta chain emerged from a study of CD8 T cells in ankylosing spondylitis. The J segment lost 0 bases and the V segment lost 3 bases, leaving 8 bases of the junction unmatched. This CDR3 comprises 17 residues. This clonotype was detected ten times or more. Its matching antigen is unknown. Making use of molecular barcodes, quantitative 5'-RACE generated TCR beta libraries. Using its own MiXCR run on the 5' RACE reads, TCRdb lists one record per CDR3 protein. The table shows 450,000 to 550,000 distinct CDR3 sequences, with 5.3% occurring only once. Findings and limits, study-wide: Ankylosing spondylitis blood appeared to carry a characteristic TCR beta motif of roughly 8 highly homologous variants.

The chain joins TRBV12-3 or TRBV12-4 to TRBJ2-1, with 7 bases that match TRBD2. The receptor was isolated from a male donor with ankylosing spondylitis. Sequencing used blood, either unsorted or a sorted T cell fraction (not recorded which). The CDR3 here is CASSFRRGIGSYNEQFF. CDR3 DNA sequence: TGTGCCAGCAGTTTTCGGCGGGGGATCGGCTCCTACAATGAGCAGTTCTTC.